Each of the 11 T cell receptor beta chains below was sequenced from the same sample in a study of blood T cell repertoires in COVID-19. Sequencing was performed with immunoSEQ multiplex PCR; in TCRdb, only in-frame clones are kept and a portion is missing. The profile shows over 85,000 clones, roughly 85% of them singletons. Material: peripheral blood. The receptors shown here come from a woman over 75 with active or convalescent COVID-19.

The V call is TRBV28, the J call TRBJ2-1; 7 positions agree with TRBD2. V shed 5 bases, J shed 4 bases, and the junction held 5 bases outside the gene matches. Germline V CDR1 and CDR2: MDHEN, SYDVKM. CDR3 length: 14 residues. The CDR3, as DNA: TGTGCCAGCAGTATACCTAGCGGATACAATGAGCAGTTCTTC. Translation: CASSIPSGYNEQFF.

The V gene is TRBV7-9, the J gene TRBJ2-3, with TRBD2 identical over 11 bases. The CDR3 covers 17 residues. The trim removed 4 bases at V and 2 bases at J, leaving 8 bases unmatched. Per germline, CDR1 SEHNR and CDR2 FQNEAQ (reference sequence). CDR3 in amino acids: CASSSTSGILPTDTQYF. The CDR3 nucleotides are TGTGCCAGCAGCTCGACTAGCGGGATTCTCCCCACAGATACGCAGTATTTT.

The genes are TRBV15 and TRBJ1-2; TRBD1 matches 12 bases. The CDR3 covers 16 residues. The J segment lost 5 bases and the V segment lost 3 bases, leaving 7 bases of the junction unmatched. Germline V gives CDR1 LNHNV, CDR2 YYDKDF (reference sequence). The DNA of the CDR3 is TGTGCCACCAGCAGCAGGGGACAGGGGGCATGGTATGGCTACACCTTC. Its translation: CATSSRGQGAWYGYTF. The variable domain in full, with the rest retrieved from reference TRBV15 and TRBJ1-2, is DAMVIQNPRYQVTQFGKPVTLSCSQTLNHNVMYWYQQKSSQAPKLLFHYYDKDFNNEADTPDNFQSRRPNTSFCFLDIRSPGLGDTAMYLCATSSRGQGAWYGYTFGSGTRLTVV.

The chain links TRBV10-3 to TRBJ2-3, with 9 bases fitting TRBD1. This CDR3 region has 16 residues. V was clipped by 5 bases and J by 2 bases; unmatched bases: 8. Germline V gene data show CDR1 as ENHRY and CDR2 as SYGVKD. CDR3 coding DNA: TGTGCCATCAGTCAACCCCGGGACAGGGACACAGATACGCAGTATTTT. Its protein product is CAISQPRDRDTDTQYF.

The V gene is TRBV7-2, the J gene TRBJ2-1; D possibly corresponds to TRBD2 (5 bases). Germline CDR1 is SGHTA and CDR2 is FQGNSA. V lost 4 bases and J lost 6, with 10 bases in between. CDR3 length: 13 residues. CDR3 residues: CASSSRLSNEQFF. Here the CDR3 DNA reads TGTGCCAGCAGCTCCCGACTAAGCAATGAGCAGTTCTTC.

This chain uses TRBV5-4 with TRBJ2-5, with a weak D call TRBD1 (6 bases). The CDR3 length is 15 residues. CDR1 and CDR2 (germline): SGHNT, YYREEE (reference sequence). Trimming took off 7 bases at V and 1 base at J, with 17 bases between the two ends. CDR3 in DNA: TGTGCCAGCTTACTTCGACAGGACGGCCAAGAGACCCAGTACTTC. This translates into CASLLRQDGQETQYF.

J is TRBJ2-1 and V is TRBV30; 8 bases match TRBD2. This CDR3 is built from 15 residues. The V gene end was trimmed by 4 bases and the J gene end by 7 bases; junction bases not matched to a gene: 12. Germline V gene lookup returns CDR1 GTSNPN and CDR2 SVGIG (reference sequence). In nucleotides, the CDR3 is TGTGCCTGGACCCAAGACGCGGGAGGATGGAATGAGCAGTTCTTC. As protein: CAWTQDAGGWNEQFF.

This chain's CDR3 is CASSVGQGRAYEQYF. The CDR3 DNA follows: TGTGCCAGCAGCGTAGGACAGGGCCGTGCCTACGAGCAGTACTTC. The genes are TRBV9 and TRBJ2-7; 7 nucleotides align to TRBD1. The CDR3 totals 15 residues. V lost 0 bases and J lost 2; bases outside the gene matches: 5. The V gene's germline CDR1 is SGDLS and CDR2 YYNGEE.

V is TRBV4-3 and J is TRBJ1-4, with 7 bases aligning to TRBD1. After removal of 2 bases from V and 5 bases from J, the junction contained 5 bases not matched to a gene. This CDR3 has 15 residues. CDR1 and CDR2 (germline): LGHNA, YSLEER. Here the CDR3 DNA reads TGCGCCAGCAGCCAACAAAGGGGACAGAATGAAAAACTGTTTTTT. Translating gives CASSQQRGQNEKLFF.

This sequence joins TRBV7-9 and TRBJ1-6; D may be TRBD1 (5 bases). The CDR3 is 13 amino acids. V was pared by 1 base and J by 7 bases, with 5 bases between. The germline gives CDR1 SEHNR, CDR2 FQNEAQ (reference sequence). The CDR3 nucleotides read TGTGCCAGCAGCTTAGAGGGGAATTCACCCCTCCACTTT. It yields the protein CASSLEGNSPLHF.

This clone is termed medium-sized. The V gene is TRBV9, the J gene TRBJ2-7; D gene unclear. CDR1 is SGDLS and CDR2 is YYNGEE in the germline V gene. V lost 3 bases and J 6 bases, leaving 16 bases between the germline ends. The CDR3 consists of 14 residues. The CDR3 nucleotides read TGTGCCAGCAGCGCCTCCCTAGTGGAAGGCGAGCAGTACTTC. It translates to CASSASLVEGEQYF.